The 10 T cell receptor beta chains listed next were all sequenced from one sample in a study of T cell repertoires in cytomegalovirus infection (dated by TCRdb to 2018 to 2020). These receptors are not linked to any known antigen. The treatment or condition label of this sample denotes: in vitro stimulation with specific CMV peptide epitopes to enrich CMV-specific T cells. Sequencing used an Illumina HiSeq 1500. TCRdb took the public reads, trimmed them with fastp at Q25, ran MiXCR for clone calling and kept in-frame beta chains. Identical CDR3 proteins give one entry, which carries the most common genes and DNA. A total of about 130,000 distinct CDR3 sequences appear in this sample, about 31% of them only once. The ten largest make up under 70% of the sample. Sequences were derived from CD8+ T cells from cultured PBMCs, sampled from culture after CMV antigen stimulation. These receptors originate from a human donor in good health (CMV status not recorded). Some clones in this sample may be carry-over from other donors' samples.

V is TRBV6-6 and J is TRBJ2-3, with D possibly matching TRBD1 (6 bases). This CDR3 contains 15 residues. Germline assignment: CDR1 MNHNY and CDR2 SVGAGI (reference sequence). Trimming removed 3 bases from V and 5 bases from J, with 15 bases in between. The CDR3 loop is CASSYRPQGRDTQYF. Here the CDR3 DNA reads TGTGCCAGCAGTTATCGCCCACAGGGTAGAGATACGCAGTATTTT.

The chain recombines TRBV2 with TRBJ2-2; D is undetermined. This CDR3 spans 11 amino acids. The ends were cut back, 8 bases at V and 6 bases at J, with 7 bases in the middle. CDR1 and CDR2 (germline): SNHLY, FYNNEI. CDR3 bases: TGTGCCAGCCTGTGGGCCGGGGAGCTGTTTTTT. Amino acids: CASLWAGELFF.

This rearrangement joins TRBV7-2 to TRBJ1-2; D perhaps matches TRBD1 (6 bases). CDR1 and CDR2 from the germline V gene are SGHTA and FQGNSA. Trimming stripped 4 bases from V and 8 bases from J, with 14 bases between. CDR3 length: 13 amino acids. The CDR3 loop is CASSSGGGGGYTF. For the CDR3, the DNA is TGTGCCAGCAGCTCAGGAGGGGGAGGAGGCTACACCTTC.

The CDR3 coding sequence is TGTGCCAGTGCCCGGGGCAGACGGAACACTGAAGCTTTCTTT. This sequence encodes CASARGRRNTEAFF. The chain links TRBV19 to TRBJ1-1, with D possibly matching TRBD1 (5 bases). V lost 8 bases to trimming and J lost 1 base, with 14 bases between them. The germline CDR1 and CDR2 sequences are LNHDA and SQIVND (reference sequence). The CDR3 spans 14 residues.

This clonotype has just a few counts. The gene calls are TRBV5-1 and TRBJ2-3; D is perhaps TRBD1 (6 bases). CDR3 length: 14 amino acids. Germline loops: CDR1 SGHRS, CDR2 YFSETQ. Trimming shortened V by 4 bases and J by 2 bases, and 11 bases separated the two germline ends. Here the CDR3 reads CASSADRTTDTQYF. CDR3 nucleotides: TGCGCCAGCAGCGCAGACAGGACCACAGATACGCAGTATTTT.

V and J are TRBV19 and TRBJ1-5, with D tentatively TRBD1 (5 bases). The germline V gene encodes CDR1 LNHDA and CDR2 SQIVND (reference sequence). The V gene lost 1 base and the J gene lost 0 bases, with 13 bases spanning the gap. The CDR3 spans 17 residues. CDR3: CASSIVGGTDSNQPQHF. CDR3 bases: TGTGCCAGTAGTATAGTTGGCGGGACGGATAGCAATCAGCCCCAGCATTTT.

The chain has TRBV10-3 and TRBJ1-3; 9 bases line up with TRBD1. The ends lost 5 bases at V and 0 bases at J; junction bases unmatched: 5. The germline CDR1 and CDR2 sequences are ENHRY and SYGVKD. The CDR3 runs 16 residues. The chain's CDR3 is CAISRQGVHSGNTIYF. CDR3 nucleotide sequence: TGTGCCATCAGTCGACAGGGGGTTCACTCTGGAAACACCATATATTTT.

This chain connects TRBV11-2 to TRBJ2-7; D ambiguous. V dropped 0 bases and J dropped 1 base, with 13 bases sitting between them. This CDR3 is built from 16 residues. Germline V gene sequence: CDR1 SGHAT, CDR2 FQNNGV. The CDR3 bases are TGTGCCAGCAGCTTAGAATCCCGAGACGGATCCTACGAGCAGTACTTC. As protein: CASSLESRDGSYEQYF.

The chain has TRBV7-2 and TRBJ2-3, with 8 bases lining up with TRBD1. Germline values: CDR1 SGHTA, CDR2 FQGNSA. J gave up 9 bases and V 5 bases, and 13 bases lay outside the gene matches. The length of the CDR3 is 15 residues. The CDR3 protein is CASSRGQAPRWTQYF. The DNA of the CDR3 is TGTGCCAGCAGCCGGGGACAGGCCCCCAGGTGGACGCAGTATTTT.

This chain links TRBV4-3 with TRBJ2-1; the D gene is possibly TRBD2 (7 bases). Trimming pared 0 bases from V and 10 bases from J, leaving 22 bases between. The CDR3 totals 17 residues. CDR1 is LGHNA, CDR2 YSLEER, per germline. Here the CDR3 reads CASSQDRAGAPAREQFF. Written as DNA, the CDR3 is TGCGCCAGCAGCCAAGACCGGGCGGGGGCCCCCGCGCGGGAGCAGTTCTTC.